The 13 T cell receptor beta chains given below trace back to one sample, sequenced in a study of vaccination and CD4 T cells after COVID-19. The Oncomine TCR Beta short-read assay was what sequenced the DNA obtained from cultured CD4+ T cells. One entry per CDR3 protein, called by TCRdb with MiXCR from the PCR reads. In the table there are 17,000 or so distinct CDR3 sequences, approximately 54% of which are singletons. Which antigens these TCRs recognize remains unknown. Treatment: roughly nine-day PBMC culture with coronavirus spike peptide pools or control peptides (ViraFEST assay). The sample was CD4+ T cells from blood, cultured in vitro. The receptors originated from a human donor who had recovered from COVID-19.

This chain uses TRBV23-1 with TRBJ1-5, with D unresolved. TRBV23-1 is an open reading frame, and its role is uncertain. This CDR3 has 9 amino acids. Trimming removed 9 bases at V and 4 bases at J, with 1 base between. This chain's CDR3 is CASNQPQHF. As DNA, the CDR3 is TGCGCCAGTAATCAGCCCCAGCATTTT.

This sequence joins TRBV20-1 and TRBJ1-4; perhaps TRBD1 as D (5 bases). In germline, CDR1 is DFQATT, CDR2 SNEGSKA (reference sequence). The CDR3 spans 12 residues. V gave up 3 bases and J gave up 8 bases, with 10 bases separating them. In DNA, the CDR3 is TGCAGTGCTAGCTCGACAGCCGAAAAACTGTTTTTT. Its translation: CSASSTAEKLFF.

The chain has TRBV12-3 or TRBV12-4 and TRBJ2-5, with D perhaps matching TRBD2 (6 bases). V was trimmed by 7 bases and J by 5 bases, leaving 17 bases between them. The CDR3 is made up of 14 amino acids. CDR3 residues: CASTDYLAPETQYF. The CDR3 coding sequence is TGTGCCAGCACCGATTATCTAGCGCCGGAGACCCAGTACTTC.

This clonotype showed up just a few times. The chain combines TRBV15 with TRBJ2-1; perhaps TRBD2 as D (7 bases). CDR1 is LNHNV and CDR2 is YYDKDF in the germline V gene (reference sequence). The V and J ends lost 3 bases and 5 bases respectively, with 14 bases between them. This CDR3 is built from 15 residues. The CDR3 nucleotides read TGTGCCACCAGCAGCTGGACTAGGGGGGACAATGAGCAGTTCTTC. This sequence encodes CATSSWTRGDNEQFF. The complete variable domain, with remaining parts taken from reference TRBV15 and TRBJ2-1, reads DAMVIQNPRYQVTQFGKPVTLSCSQTLNHNVMYWYQQKSSQAPKLLFHYYDKDFNNEADTPDNFQSRRPNTSFCFLDIRSPGLGDTAMYLCATSSWTRGDNEQFFGPGTRLTVL.

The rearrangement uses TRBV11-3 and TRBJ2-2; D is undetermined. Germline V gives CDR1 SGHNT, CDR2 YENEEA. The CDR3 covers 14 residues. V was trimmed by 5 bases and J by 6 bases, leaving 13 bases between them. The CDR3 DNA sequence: TGTGCCAGCAGCATCCGGTCCATATCCGGGGAGCTGTTTTTT. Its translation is CASSIRSISGELFF.

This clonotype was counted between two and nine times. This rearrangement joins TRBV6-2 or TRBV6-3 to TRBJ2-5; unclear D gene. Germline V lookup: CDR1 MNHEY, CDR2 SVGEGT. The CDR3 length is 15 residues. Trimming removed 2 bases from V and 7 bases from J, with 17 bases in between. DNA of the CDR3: TGTGCCAGCAGTTACGGTAGTGAAGGGTCCGGGACCCAGTACTTC. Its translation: CASSYGSEGSGTQYF.

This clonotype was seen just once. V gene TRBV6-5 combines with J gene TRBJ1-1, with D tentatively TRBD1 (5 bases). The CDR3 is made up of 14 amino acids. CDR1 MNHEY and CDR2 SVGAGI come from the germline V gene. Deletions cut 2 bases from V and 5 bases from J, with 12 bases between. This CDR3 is CASSYPLEGTEAFF. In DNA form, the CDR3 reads TGTGCCAGCAGTTACCCCCTTGAGGGGACTGAAGCTTTCTTT.

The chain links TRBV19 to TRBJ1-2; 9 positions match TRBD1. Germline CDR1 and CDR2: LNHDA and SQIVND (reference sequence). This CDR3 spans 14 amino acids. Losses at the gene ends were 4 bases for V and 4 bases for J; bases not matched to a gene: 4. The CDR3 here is CASSRDREVYGYTF. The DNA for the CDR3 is TGTGCCAGTAGTAGGGACAGGGAGGTCTATGGCTACACCTTC.

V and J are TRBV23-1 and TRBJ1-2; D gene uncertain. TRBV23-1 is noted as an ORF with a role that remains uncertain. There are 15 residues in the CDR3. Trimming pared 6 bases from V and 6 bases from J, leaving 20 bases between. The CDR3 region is CASRQPPGHSDGYTF. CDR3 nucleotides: TGCGCCAGCAGACAGCCCCCGGGCCATTCAGATGGCTACACCTTC.

The CDR3 region is CASSFRGTDTQYF. In DNA form, the CDR3 reads TGTGCCAGCAGTTTTCGGGGCACAGATACGCAGTATTTT. V and J are TRBV27 and TRBJ2-3; D unclear. V was trimmed by 3 bases and J by 1 base, leaving 5 bases between them. CDR1 and CDR2 from the germline V gene are MNHEY and SMNVEV (reference sequence). This CDR3 is built from 13 residues.

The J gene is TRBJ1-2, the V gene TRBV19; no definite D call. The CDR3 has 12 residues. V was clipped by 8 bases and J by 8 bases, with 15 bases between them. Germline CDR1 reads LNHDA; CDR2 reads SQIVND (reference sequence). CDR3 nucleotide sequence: TGTGCCAGTGGAAGATCTACATGGGGCTACACCTTC. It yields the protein CASGRSTWGYTF.

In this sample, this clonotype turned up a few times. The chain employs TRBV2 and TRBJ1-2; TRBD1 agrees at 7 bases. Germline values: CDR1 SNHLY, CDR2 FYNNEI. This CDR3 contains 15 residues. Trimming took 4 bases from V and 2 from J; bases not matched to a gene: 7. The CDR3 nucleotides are TGTGCCAGCAGTGCCCTGGGACAGTCAAACTATGGCTACACCTTC. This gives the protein CASSALGQSNYGYTF.

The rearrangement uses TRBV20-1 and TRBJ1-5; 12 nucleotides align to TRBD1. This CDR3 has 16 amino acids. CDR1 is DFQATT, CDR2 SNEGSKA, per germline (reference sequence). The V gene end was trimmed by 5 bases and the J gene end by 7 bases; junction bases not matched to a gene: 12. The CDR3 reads CSAGYGTGGAQQPQHF. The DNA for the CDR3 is TGCAGTGCTGGCTACGGGACAGGGGGCGCACAGCAGCCCCAGCATTTT.